This entry lists 21 T cell receptor beta chains sequenced from one sample in a study of early T cells in non-severe SARS-CoV-2 infection. MiXCR, run by TCRdb on the 5' RACE reads, gives a single entry per CDR3 protein. Here the sample spans 70,000 to 95,000 distinct CDR3 sequences, over 9% being singletons. Sequencing was done on a sample of whole blood. All receptors derive from an adult who was a healthcare worker with PCR-confirmed SARS-CoV-2 infection or an uninfected control (not recorded which).

The chain couples TRBV7-9 to TRBJ1-2, with D possibly TRBD1 on 6 matching bases. Germline CDR1 is SEHNR and CDR2 is FQNEAQ (reference sequence). The CDR3 extends over 15 amino acids. The V end was cut by 3 bases, the J end by 6 bases, with 17 bases between. CDR3 in amino acids: CASSFRSSGHDGYTF. The CDR3 DNA reads TGTGCCAGCAGCTTCCGATCTTCGGGACATGATGGCTACACCTTC.

The chain carries TRBV7-9 and TRBJ2-7; 9 nucleotides match TRBD1. Trimming at V came to 3 bases and at J to 2 bases, leaving 2 bases not matched to a gene. This CDR3 contains 14 residues. Germline loops: CDR1 SEHNR, CDR2 FQNEAQ (reference sequence). The CDR3: CASSFNRGPYEQYF. The DNA for the CDR3 is TGTGCCAGCAGCTTCAACAGGGGGCCCTACGAGCAGTACTTC.

This clonotype was observed a few times. This chain uses TRBV7-9 with TRBJ1-4; no reliable D call. This CDR3 region has 14 residues. Germline V gives CDR1 SEHNR, CDR2 FQNEAQ (reference sequence). Trimming removed 8 bases at V and 7 bases at J, with 17 bases between. CDR3 bases: TGTGCCAGCGCGACCACGGTAGAGGGTGAAAAACTGTTTTTT. Protein sequence: CASATTVEGEKLFF.

This clonotype was observed at least ten times. This chain joins TRBV4-3 and TRBJ1-6, with D perhaps matching TRBD1 (5 bases). This CDR3 comprises 17 residues. Trimming took off 0 bases at V and 13 bases at J, with 22 bases between the two ends. CDR1 is LGHNA, CDR2 YSLEER, per germline. The CDR3 DNA reads as TGCGCCAGCAGCCAAGACCTCACGCCGGGGCCTCCAGACCCCCTCCACTTT. Translation gives CASSQDLTPGPPDPLHF.

At least ten counts were recorded for this clonotype. The gene calls are TRBV7-9 and TRBJ1-4; D not certain. Germline CDR1 and CDR2: SEHNR and FQNEAQ (reference sequence). CDR3 length equals 11 residues. Trimming shortened V by 5 bases and J by 6 bases, and 4 bases separated the two germline ends. Written as DNA, the CDR3 is TGTGCCAGCAGCCCGTATGAAAAACTGTTTTTT. Translating it yields CASSPYEKLFF.

This clonotype has a handful of counts. The V and J genes are TRBV7-9 and TRBJ1-5; D is undetermined. V dropped 3 bases and J dropped 4 bases, with 10 bases sitting between them. CDR3 length equals 14 residues. Germline values: CDR1 SEHNR, CDR2 FQNEAQ (reference sequence). This CDR3 is CASSFGSGNQPQHF. CDR3 bases: TGTGCCAGCAGCTTTGGCTCGGGAAATCAGCCCCAGCATTTT.

This clonotype was picked up one time. This chain links TRBV7-2 with TRBJ2-5; D ambiguous. V was pared by 1 base and J by 6 bases, with 12 bases between. This CDR3 region has 14 residues. Germline loops: CDR1 SGHTA, CDR2 FQGNSA. CDR3 sequence: CASSLDRWSKTQYF. Here the CDR3 DNA reads TGTGCCAGCAGCTTAGATCGGTGGTCGAAGACCCAGTACTTC.

This clonotype was observed a handful of times. This chain uses TRBV7-9 with TRBJ1-2; D is possibly TRBD1 (6 bases). CDR1 and CDR2 (germline): SEHNR, FQNEAQ (reference sequence). The CDR3 consists of 14 residues. Trimming took 5 bases from V and 4 from J, leaving 14 bases between them. The CDR3 DNA is TGTGCCAGCAGCCCAGGGGTCAGGGGCTATGGCTACACCTTC. Translating it yields CASSPGVRGYGYTF.

The chain joins TRBV11-2 to TRBJ2-3, with TRBD2 as a possible D gene (7 bases). The CDR3 loop spans 15 amino acids. Trimming took off 1 base at V and 2 bases at J, with 10 bases between the two ends. Germline values: CDR1 SGHAT, CDR2 FQNNGV. CDR3 sequence: CASSLVAGATDTQYF. The CDR3 coding sequence is TGTGCCAGCAGCTTAGTGGCGGGGGCCACAGATACGCAGTATTTT.

This clonotype occurred many times. CDR3 nucleotides: TGTGCCAGCAGTTATACGATAGGAGCAGGGCCGATGAACACTGAAGCTTTCTTT. Translating gives CASSYTIGAGPMNTEAFF. The chain employs TRBV6-2 or TRBV6-3 and TRBJ1-1; the D gene is possibly TRBD1 (5 bases). CDR1 is MNHEY and CDR2 is SVGEGT in the germline V gene. Trimming took 3 bases from V and 0 from J, leaving 20 bases between them. The CDR3 has 18 amino acids.

This clonotype was observed at least ten times. The rearrangement links TRBV6-2 or TRBV6-3 to TRBJ2-1; the match to TRBD1 covers 8 bases. This CDR3 contains 16 residues. J was trimmed by 1 base and V by 5 bases; bases with no gene match: 7. The V gene's germline CDR1 is MNHEY and CDR2 SVGEGT. As DNA, the CDR3 is TGTGCCAGCAGTCCCGGGACAGGTGCTTCCTACAATGAGCAGTTCTTC. It encodes CASSPGTGASYNEQFF.

There are many counts of this clonotype. V is TRBV3-1 and J is TRBJ1-5; no clear D. The CDR3 is 14 amino acids. The germline gives CDR1 LGHDT, CDR2 YNNKEL (reference sequence). Trimming took 3 bases from V and 2 from J, leaving 8 bases between them. CDR3 region: CASSQSVGNQPQHF. For the CDR3, the DNA is TGTGCCAGCAGCCAGTCGGTTGGCAATCAGCCCCAGCATTTT. The full variable domain, in which reference TRBV3-1 and TRBJ1-5 provide the parts outside the CDR3, is DTAVSQTPKYLVTQMGNDKSIKCEQNLGHDTMYWYKQDSKKFLKIMFSYNNKELIINETVPNRFSPKSPDKAHLNLHINSLELGDSAVYFCASSQSVGNQPQHFGDGTRLSIL.

This rearrangement joins TRBV7-8 to TRBJ2-7, with TRBD2 as a possible D gene (6 bases). The CDR3 length is 14 residues. CDR1 is SGHVS and CDR2 is FQNEAQ in the germline V gene. Trimming stripped 5 bases from V and 5 bases from J, with 16 bases between. This CDR3 reads CASSPLHSSDEQYF. For the CDR3, the DNA is TGTGCCAGCAGCCCTCTCCATTCTAGCGACGAGCAGTACTTC.

This clonotype was observed many times. The CDR3 loop is CASSLGTGGNYEQYF. CDR3 sequence (DNA): TGCGCCAGCAGCTTGGGGACAGGAGGGAACTACGAGCAGTACTTC. The chain couples TRBV5-1 to TRBJ2-7, with D perhaps matching TRBD1 (7 bases). Between the trimmed V and J ends, which lost 0 bases and 3 bases, there was a span of 13 bases. CDR1 is SGHRS and CDR2 is YFSETQ in the germline V gene. The CDR3 spans 15 residues.

The rearrangement uses TRBV20-1 and TRBJ2-5; 10 bases fit TRBD2. The germline V gene encodes CDR1 DFQATT and CDR2 SNEGSKA (reference sequence). The CDR3 spans 13 residues. The J segment lost 2 bases and the V segment lost 5 bases, leaving 2 bases of the junction unmatched. CDR3 protein: CSAPGLAQETQYF. CDR3 bases: TGCAGTGCTCCGGGACTAGCGCAAGAGACCCAGTACTTC.

In this sample, this clonotype turned up many times. The J gene is TRBJ2-5, the V gene TRBV20-1; D is possibly TRBD1 (5 bases). The CDR3 length is 13 residues. The germline V gene encodes CDR1 DFQATT and CDR2 SNEGSKA (reference sequence). V lost 6 bases, J lost 1 base, and 12 bases lay in between. The CDR3: CSAPTGAQETQYF. The CDR3, as DNA: TGCAGTGCCCCAACAGGAGCCCAAGAGACCCAGTACTTC.

This clonotype was detected many times. This chain connects TRBV7-2 to TRBJ1-3; D remains ambiguous. Germline V lookup: CDR1 SGHTA, CDR2 FQGNSA. Trimming shortened V by 5 bases and J by 4 bases, and 15 bases separated the two germline ends. The CDR3 is made up of 15 amino acids. The CDR3 sequence: CASSPLGIAGNTIYF. The CDR3 coding sequence is TGTGCCAGCAGCCCGCTGGGCATCGCGGGAAACACCATATATTTT.

The chain links TRBV12-3 or TRBV12-4 to TRBJ2-6; no clear D. CDR3 size: 15 residues. V was shortened by 1 base and J by 2 bases, with 6 bases between the two germline ends. The CDR3 DNA reads as TGTGCCAGCAGTTTAGTGTCTGCTGGGGCCAACGTCCTGACTTTC. This codes for CASSLVSAGANVLTF.

Concerning this clonotype: Germline is not matched at one junction end, which may reflect a read error. The chain links TRBV12-3 or TRBV12-4 to TRBJ1-1, with a possible D match to TRBD1 (5 bases). This CDR3 has 15 residues. Here the CDR3 reads CASSTRGIGNTEDFF. In DNA, the CDR3 is TGTGCCAGCAGTACCCGGGGGATAGGGAACACTGAAGATTTCTTT.

This clonotype was counted ten times or more. V is TRBV6-6 and J is TRBJ2-1, with 10 bases matching TRBD2. The V gene's germline CDR1 is MNHNY and CDR2 SVGAGI (reference sequence). The trim removed 6 bases at V and 10 bases at J, leaving 6 bases unmatched. The CDR3 spans 13 residues. The CDR3 bases are TGTGCCAGCAGCAGTACTAGCGGGGTAGAGCAGTTCTTC. This gives the protein CASSSTSGVEQFF.

This clonotype came up many times. The genes are TRBV20-1 and TRBJ2-3; 9 bases agree with TRBD2. Germline V lookup: CDR1 DFQATT, CDR2 SNEGSKA (reference sequence). With V trimmed by 4 bases and J by 2 bases, 10 bases remained unmatched. The CDR3 spans 16 residues. In nucleotides, the CDR3 is TGCAGTGCTATAACGGGCGGGGGGGAATTCACAGATACGCAGTATTTT. This sequence encodes CSAITGGGEFTDTQYF.